This T cell receptor beta chain was obtained from a study of identical twins. This clonotype was detected ten times or more. No antigen is known for it. Trimming removed 1 base at V and 5 bases at J, with 11 bases between. Germline V CDR1 and CDR2: LNHNV, YYDKDF (reference sequence). The CDR3 has 14 amino acids. Study outcomes and limitations: Insertions were fewer in abundant cord blood beta clonotypes, whereas memory repertoires showed none of this pattern.

TCRdb re-called the 5' RACE reads with MiXCR, one entry per CDR3 protein. The data contain about 900,000 distinct CDR3 sequences, approximately 13% of them singletons. The sample also formed part of further work on yellow fever vaccine responses in identical twins.

What was sequenced was PBMCs. This clonotype was sampled from a young woman in good health. This chain joins TRBV15 and TRBJ1-1; D not certain. CDR3 coding DNA: TGTGCCACCAGCAGAGCCTCATCGTTGACTGAAGCTTTCTTT. Protein: CATSRASSLTEAFF.